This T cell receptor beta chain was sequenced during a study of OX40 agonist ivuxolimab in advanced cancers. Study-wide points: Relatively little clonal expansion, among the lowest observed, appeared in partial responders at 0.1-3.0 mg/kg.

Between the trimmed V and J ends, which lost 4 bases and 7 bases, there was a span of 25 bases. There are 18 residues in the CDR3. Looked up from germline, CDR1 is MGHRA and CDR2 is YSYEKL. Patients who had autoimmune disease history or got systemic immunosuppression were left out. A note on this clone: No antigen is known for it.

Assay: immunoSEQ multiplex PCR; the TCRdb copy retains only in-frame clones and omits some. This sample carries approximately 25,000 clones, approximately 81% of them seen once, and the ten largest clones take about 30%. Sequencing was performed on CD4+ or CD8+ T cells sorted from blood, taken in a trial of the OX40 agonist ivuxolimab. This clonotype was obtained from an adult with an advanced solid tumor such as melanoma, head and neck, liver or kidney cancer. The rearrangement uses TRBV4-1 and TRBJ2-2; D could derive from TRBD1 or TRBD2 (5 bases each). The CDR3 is CASSRRPAGTTADGELFF. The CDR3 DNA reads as TGCGCCAGCAGCCGACGCCCTGCCGGGACCACCGCAGACGGGGAGCTGTTTTTT.